The rows below give T cell receptor beta chains drawn from one sample of a study of human T cells and chemical hapten exposure. TCRdb re-called the 5' RACE reads with MiXCR, one entry per CDR3 protein. The table lists 95,000 to 120,000 distinct CDR3 sequences, roughly 18% of them singletons. The source of these receptors is a human donor in good health. Both conserved end residues are part of each CDR3. The D gene is left open where the match is weak. The size of a clone is reported for some rows only, either as once, few or many, or as a class for expanded clones.

clone_size,v_call,d_call,j_call,cdr3_nt,cdr3_aa
few,TRBV2,TRBD2,TRBJ2-7,TGTGCCAGCAGTGAAGGGGGCGGGAGCTCCTACGAGCAGTACTTC,CASSEGGGSSYEQYF
few,TRBV6-5,TRBD2,TRBJ2-2,TGTGCCAGCAGTTTCCTAGCGGGAGGAAGCACCGGGGAGCTGTTTTTT,CASSFLAGGSTGELFF
few,TRBV24-1,TRBD2,TRBJ2-3,TGTGCCACCAGTGATCGGGGAGGAGCGGGAGCCAAATCTACGCAGTATTTT,CATSDRGGAGAKSTQYF
few,TRBV4-1,.,TRBJ2-7,TGCGCCAGCAGCCAAGAAACGCAGGGCTACGAGCAGTACTTC,CASSQETQGYEQYF
.,TRBV18,TRBD1,TRBJ2-7,TGTGCCAGCTCCCCCGGACAGGGGCACTCCTACGAGCAGTACTTC,CASSPGQGHSYEQYF
.,TRBV2,TRBD2,TRBJ2-5,TGTGCCAGCAGAGCGGGAGGAATGGCAGAGACCCAGTACTTC,CASRAGGMAETQYF
many,TRBV20-1,.,TRBJ1-4,TGCAGTACCTTGAGGCGGGGGAAAGAAGAAAAACTGTTTTTT,CSTLRRGKEEKLFF
.,TRBV21-1,.,TRBJ2-5,TGTGCCAGCAGCAAGCCCAGGGAGTACCAAGAGACCCAGTACTTC,CASSKPREYQETQYF
few,TRBV25-1,.,TRBJ2-7,TGTGCCAGCAGTGCACCCGGGACCGCCTCGAAGCAGTACTTC,CASSAPGTASKQYF
few,TRBV27,.,TRBJ1-1,TGTGCCAGCAGTCGCCTGGACCCGAACACTGAAGCTTTCTTT,CASSRLDPNTEAFF
.,TRBV7-3,TRBD2,TRBJ2-6,TGTGCCAGCAGCTTAACGGGGGGGAGCTCTGGGGCCAACGTCCTGACTTTC,CASSLTGGSSGANVLTF
few,TRBV30,TRBD1,TRBJ1-5,TGTGCCTGGAGTGTACCAGGGGGACACCCAGCCCAGCATTTT,CAWSVPGGHPAQHF
few,TRBV27,TRBD2,TRBJ2-1,TGTGCCAGCAGTCTCCGACTAGCGGGAGGGGACAATGAGCAGTTCTTC,CASSLRLAGGDNEQFF
.,TRBV4-1,.,TRBJ2-2,TGCGCCAGCAGCCGCACAGGGTTGAACACCGGGGAGCTGTTTTTT,CASSRTGLNTGELFF
.,TRBV7-9,TRBD2,TRBJ2-4,TGTGCCAGCAGCTCGTCCGGACTAGCGTTAGCCAAAAACATTCAGTACTTC,CASSSSGLALAKNIQYF
.,TRBV2,TRBD2,TRBJ2-1,TGTGCCAGCAGTCCGCGAGGACTAGCGGCGATCAATGAGCAGTTCTTC,CASSPRGLAAINEQFF
.,TRBV28,.,TRBJ2-3,TGTGCCAGCAGTTTAAGGTGCTGGAGCACAGATACGCAGTATTTT,CASSLRCWSTDTQYF
few,TRBV2,TRBD2,TRBJ2-1,TGTGCCAGCTTTCAAAGCGGGAGTGCCTACAATGAGCAGTTCTTC,CASFQSGSAYNEQFF
few,TRBV10-3,.,TRBJ2-3,TGTGCCATCCACCGGGAGTCCACAGATACGCAGTATTTT,CAIHRESTDTQYF
.,TRBV5-1,.,TRBJ2-3,TGCGCCAGCAGCATGGGACATCAGAGCACAGATACGCAGTATTTT,CASSMGHQSTDTQYF
few,TRBV6-5,.,TRBJ2-1,TGTGCCAGCAGTCTCTCTTGGCGGGCGAGCTCCTACAATGAGCAGTTCTTC,CASSLSWRASSYNEQFF
.,TRBV20-1,.,TRBJ2-1,TGCAGTGCTGAAGTCCCCTTTACGAGGAGTAATGAGCAGTTCTTC,CSAEVPFTRSNEQFF
few,TRBV7-9,TRBD2,TRBJ2-5,TGTGCCAGCAGCTTAGCGGTAACTAGCGGGAGCTCGGGAGAGACCCAGTACTTC,CASSLAVTSGSSGETQYF